There are a few counts of the clone carrying this T cell receptor (beta chain). Its specificity is not known. This sample is drawn from a study of beta chain features in type 1 diabetes. The study, taken as a whole, reports: Significant though moderate, a shortening of TCRB CDR3s appeared in all four CD4+ subsets of Type 1 diabetes patients. In type 1 diabetes patients, VDJ junctions had fewer insertions; deletions at these junctions were more frequent.

This CDR3 contains 13 residues. Germline CDR1 is SQVTM and CDR2 is ANQGSEA. Unmatched junction bases numbered 4, after V lost 6 bases and J lost 4 bases. As every portion of the isolated RNA was reverse transcribed, the sequencing read expressed TCRB transcripts. TCRdb keeps only in-frame clones here, not all; method: immunoSEQ multiplex PCR. The profile shows some 99,000 clones, roughly 43% of them singletons. The sequencing input was stem cell memory CD4+ T cells from blood. V usage is TRBV29-1 and J usage is TRBJ2-5; 11 bases are shared with TRBD2. The TCR originated in a woman aged 18-29 years in good health. CDR3 amino acids: CSVRLAGRETQYF. The CDR3 coding sequence is TGCAGCGTAAGACTAGCGGGACGAGAGACCCAGTACTTC.